Here is one T cell receptor beta chain with its context. The antigen is unknown. These data originate in a study of T cell responses to AZD1222 COVID-19 vaccine. The germline CDR1 and CDR2 sequences are MDHEN and SYDVKM. V was pared by 7 bases and J by 2 bases, with 20 bases between. The CDR3 consists of 16 residues. Findings of the study overall: Without day 14 samples, only post-peak T cell repertoires were studied. Researchers report vaccine-associated CD4 TCRs spanning spike, with dominance at 160-218 and 743-854. Regions left unmutated in variants are reportedly the target of nearly half of spike-specific TCRs. Baseline testing showed seropositivity in only 6 or 7 AZD1222 recipients.

Here immunoSEQ multiplex PCR was the method, and the copy in TCRdb shows in-frame clones only, minus some. This repertoire shows around 100,000 clones, more than 85% found once; its top ten account for approximately 16%. The TCR was taken from an adult in good health. The rearrangement links TRBV28 to TRBJ1-1; a weak D match, TRBD1 (6 bases). This sample comprised peripheral blood, obtained on day 0 of AZD1222 vaccination. Here the CDR3 DNA reads TGTGCCAGCATCCAGGCGGGGACACCGATAAACACTGAAGCTTTCTTT. It specifies CASIQAGTPINTEAFF.